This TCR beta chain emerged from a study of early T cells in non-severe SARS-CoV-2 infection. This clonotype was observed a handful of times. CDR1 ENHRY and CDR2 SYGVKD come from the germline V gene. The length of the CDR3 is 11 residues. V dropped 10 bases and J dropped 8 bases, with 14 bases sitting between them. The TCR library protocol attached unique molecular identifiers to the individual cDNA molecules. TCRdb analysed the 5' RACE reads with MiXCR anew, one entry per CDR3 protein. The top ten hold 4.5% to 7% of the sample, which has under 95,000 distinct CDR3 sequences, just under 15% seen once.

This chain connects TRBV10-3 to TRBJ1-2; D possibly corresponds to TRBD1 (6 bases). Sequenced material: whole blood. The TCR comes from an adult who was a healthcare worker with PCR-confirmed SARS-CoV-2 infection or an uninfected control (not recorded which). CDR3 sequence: CATGQFLGYTF. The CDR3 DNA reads TGTGCCACCGGACAGTTCTTAGGCTACACCTTC.